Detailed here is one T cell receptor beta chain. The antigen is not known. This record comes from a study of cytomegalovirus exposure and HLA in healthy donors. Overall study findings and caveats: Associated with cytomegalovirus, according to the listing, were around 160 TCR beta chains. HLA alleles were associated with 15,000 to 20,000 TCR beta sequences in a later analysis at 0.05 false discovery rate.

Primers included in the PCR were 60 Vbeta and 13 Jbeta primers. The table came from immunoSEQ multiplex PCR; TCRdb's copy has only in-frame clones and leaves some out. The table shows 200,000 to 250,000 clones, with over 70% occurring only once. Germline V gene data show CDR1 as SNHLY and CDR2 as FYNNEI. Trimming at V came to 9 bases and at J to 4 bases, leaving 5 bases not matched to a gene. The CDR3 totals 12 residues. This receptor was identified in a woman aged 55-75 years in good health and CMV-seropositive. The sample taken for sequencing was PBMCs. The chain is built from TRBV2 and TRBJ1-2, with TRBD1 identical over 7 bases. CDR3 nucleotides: TGTGCCAGGAGGCAGGGGGTCTATGGCTACACCTTC. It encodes CARRQGVYGYTF.